This passage covers 6 T cell receptor beta chains from one sample sequenced in a study of T cell responses to AZD1222 COVID-19 vaccine (dated by TCRdb to the early 2020s). The sample's time point label, in plain terms: baseline before first vaccination. Library prep was done by the immunoSEQ multiplex PCR assay. The source is immuneACCESS, and TCRdb retained only in-frame sequences with V and J called. Part of the clones is not carried over; for the studies checked, unresolved V genes explain less than half of this, and the remainder is unexplained. For this sample the table gives approximately 190,000 clones, of which approximately 90% were detected only once. 0.99% of the sample lies in the top ten. Sequencing used peripheral blood, obtained on day 0 of AZD1222 vaccination. The receptors stem from an adult in good health.

The V and J genes are TRBV9 and TRBJ2-1; D is undetermined. Germline assignment: CDR1 SGDLS and CDR2 YYNGEE. V was trimmed by 0 bases and J by 1 base, leaving 14 bases between them. The CDR3 consists of 17 residues. The CDR3 region is CASSVETGTPSYNEQFF. CDR3 DNA: TGTGCCAGCAGCGTAGAAACCGGTACCCCATCCTACAATGAGCAGTTCTTC.

This chain uses TRBV19 with TRBJ2-2, with TRBD2 identical over 9 bases. The germline V gene encodes CDR1 LNHDA and CDR2 SQIVND (reference sequence). The CDR3 covers 15 residues. The ends lost 6 bases at V and 5 bases at J; junction bases unmatched: 7. CDR3 nucleotides: TGTGCCAGTAGCCCAGCGGGGGGTGGTACCGGGGAGCTGTTTTTT. Translation gives CASSPAGGGTGELFF.

The genes are TRBV2 and TRBJ2-7; possibly TRBD1 for D (6 bases). The CDR3 extends over 15 amino acids. Germline V gene sequence: CDR1 SNHLY, CDR2 FYNNEI. Trimming pared 2 bases from V and 0 bases from J, leaving 11 bases between. The CDR3 region has the DNA TGTGCCAGCAGTGAATTCCGGGACACCTCCTACGAGCAGTACTTC. Its protein product is CASSEFRDTSYEQYF.

V usage is TRBV13 and J usage is TRBJ2-7; 7 positions agree with TRBD2. The CDR3 is 17 residues long. V lost 6 bases, J lost 0 bases, and 14 bases stayed unmatched. CDR1 PRHDT and CDR2 FYEKMQ come from the germline V gene (reference sequence). DNA for the CDR3: TGTGCCAGCAGTCCACGGCGGGGGAACAGGAGCTCCTACGAGCAGTACTTC. Protein product: CASSPRRGNRSSYEQYF.

CDR3 DNA sequence: TGTGCCAGCAGGGACGCGGGAGGGGCATCGGAAAAACTGTTTTTT. Translation gives CASRDAGGASEKLFF. The genes are TRBV6-5 and TRBJ1-4, with D maybe TRBD1 (5 bases). Trimming left V 6 bases short and J 8 bases short, with 19 bases between. The CDR3 consists of 15 residues. Per the germline V gene, CDR1 is MNHEY and CDR2 is SVGAGI.

In this sample, this clone turned up once. The J gene is TRBJ1-2, the V gene TRBV12-3 or TRBV12-4; D gene uncertain. V gave up 2 bases and J gave up 6 bases, with 10 bases separating them. The CDR3 consists of 13 residues. The CDR3 nucleotides are TGTGCCAGCAGTTTACGGGGTGGGAATGGCTACACCTTC. This sequence encodes CASSLRGGNGYTF.